This TCR beta chain was sequenced in a study of cytomegalovirus exposure and HLA in healthy donors. As regards this clone: The antigen remains unidentified.

PCR employed 60 Vbeta and 13 Jbeta primers. Using immunoSEQ multiplex PCR, the repertoire was profiled, and TCRdb retains in-frame clones only, with some absent. Its listing shows about 130,000 clones. General observations from the study: CMV serostatus was the only recorded immune exposure for donors. Most subjects' HLA-A and HLA-B alleles were reportedly predicted from TCR beta sequences. According to an earlier analysis, most TCR beta V segments yielded productive rearrangements about 87% or about 30% of the time. Several of the most significant clusters appeared linked to common viral pathogens, based on a later analysis.

Germline CDR1 LNHDA, CDR2 SQIVND (reference sequence). The CDR3 is 15 amino acids. V trimming: 6 bases; J trimming: 5 bases; junction bases outside the gene matches: 8. Sequencing input: PBMCs. This sequence was found in a woman aged 60-70 years in good health and CMV-seronegative. The rearrangement uses TRBV19 and TRBJ2-5; 11 nucleotides match TRBD1. CDR3 loop: CASRDGQGARETQYF. As DNA, the CDR3 is TGTGCCAGTAGGGACGGACAGGGGGCGCGGGAGACCCAGTACTTC.